What follows are 13 T cell receptor beta chains derived from one specimen sequenced in a study of response to subunit inactivated influenza vaccine (dated by TCRdb to 2016 to 2019). Library preparation employed RT-PCR. The reads were generated on an Illumina HiSeq 2500. Using fastp at Q25 and MiXCR, TCRdb reprocessed the public reads and kept productive beta chains. Identical CDR3 protein sequences are pooled into one entry, listed with their most common genes and DNA. The sample table lists some 500,000 distinct CDR3 sequences, approximately 15% of them with a count of one. Jointly, the top ten make up 3% of the sample. The input for sequencing was CD4+ T cells sorted from PBMCs, taken less than 30 months after vaccination. The receptor source for this set is a man between 50 and 70 years old who received an inactivated influenza vaccine. Donor details come from another sample of the same person, matched by shared clones.

This clonotype has only a few counts. The V gene is TRBV4-1, the J gene TRBJ1-2, with D possibly being TRBD1 (5 bases). Per the germline V gene, CDR1 is MGHRA and CDR2 is YSYEKL. The V and J ends lost 0 bases and 4 bases respectively, with 12 bases between them. The CDR3 has 15 amino acids. The CDR3 nucleotides read TGCGCCAGCAGCCAAGATGTGGGGCGCAGCTATGGCTACACCTTC. Translation gives CASSQDVGRSYGYTF.

This clonotype has just a few counts. The chain employs TRBV2 and TRBJ1-3, with D hard to call. CDR1 is SNHLY, CDR2 FYNNEI, per germline. V was cut by 3 bases and J by 1 base, with 7 bases left in between. The CDR3 is 14 residues long. The CDR3 coding sequence is TGTGCCAGCAGTGACAGGATTTCTGGAAACACCATATATTTT. Translating it yields CASSDRISGNTIYF.

This clonotype has just a few counts. The rearrangement joins TRBV20-1 to TRBJ2-5; 11 bases align to TRBD2. The length of the CDR3 is 15 residues. J was trimmed by 2 bases and V by 2 bases; bases with no gene match: 4. From germline, CDR1 is DFQATT and CDR2 SNEGSKA (reference sequence). CDR3 sequence reads: CSARPGLAVQETQYF. CDR3 nucleotide sequence: TGCAGTGCTAGACCGGGACTAGCGGTACAAGAGACCCAGTACTTC.

The chain recombines TRBV5-5 with TRBJ2-5, with TRBD1 as a possible D gene (5 bases). This CDR3 has 14 amino acids. The V end lost 2 bases, the J end lost 1 base, and 9 bases lay between the germline ends. Germline CDR1 reads SGHKS; CDR2 reads YYEKEE (reference sequence). The CDR3 DNA follows: TGTGCCAGCAGCTTTGCCAGGGTCCAAGAGACCCAGTACTTC. Translation: CASSFARVQETQYF. Using reference TRBV5-5 and TRBJ2-5 for the parts outside the CDR3, the full variable domain is DAGVTQSPTHLIKTRGQQVTLRCSPISGHKSVSWYQQVLGQGPQFIFQYYEKEERGRGNFPDRFSARQFPNYSSELNVNALLLGDSALYLCASSFARVQETQYFGPGTRLLVL.

The sample holds many counts of this clonotype. This chain connects TRBV7-2 to TRBJ1-1; D is unresolved. Germline lookup yields CDR1 SGHTA and CDR2 FQGNSA. The CDR3 is 13 residues long. V gave up 4 bases and J gave up 7 bases, with 13 bases separating them. CDR3 nucleotides: TGTGCCAGCAGCTCCCTCACACGGGATGAAGCTTTCTTT. Protein: CASSSLTRDEAFF.

This clonotype came up a few times. This chain links TRBV4-1 with TRBJ2-7, with D tentatively TRBD1 (5 bases). From germline, CDR1 is MGHRA and CDR2 YSYEKL. Trimming pared 1 base from V and 5 bases from J, leaving 9 bases between. This CDR3 region has 13 residues. This CDR3 reads CASSQAGLDEQYF. The CDR3 region has the DNA TGCGCCAGCAGCCAAGCAGGGCTTGACGAGCAGTACTTC.

This clonotype appeared many times. The V and J genes are TRBV5-6 and TRBJ2-1; D is unclear. The ends were cut back, 4 bases at V and 4 bases at J, with 6 bases in the middle. Per the germline V gene, CDR1 is SGHDT and CDR2 is YYEEEE. The CDR3 extends over 12 amino acids. CDR3 nucleotide sequence: TGTGCCAGCAGCCTGCAGTACAATGAGCAGTTCTTC. This codes for CASSLQYNEQFF.

This clonotype was detected a few times. The rearrangement links TRBV4-2 to TRBJ2-1, with a weak D call TRBD2 (6 bases). Trimming pared 0 bases from V and 3 bases from J, leaving 12 bases between. The germline CDR1 and CDR2 sequences are LGHNA and YNFKEQ. The CDR3 covers 16 residues. The CDR3 region has the DNA TGTGCCAGCAGCCAAGATCCACGGGGGAGCTACAATGAGCAGTTCTTC. Translating gives CASSQDPRGSYNEQFF.

The table lists this clonotype with a few counts. The V and J genes are TRBV7-2 and TRBJ2-7; D is tentatively TRBD1 or TRBD2 (5 bases each). Germline assignment: CDR1 SGHTA and CDR2 FQGNSA. This CDR3 has 13 residues. Trimming removed 2 bases at V and 5 bases at J, with 10 bases between. The CDR3: CASSLLGVNEQYF. The DNA of the CDR3 is TGTGCCAGCAGCTTATTGGGGGTCAACGAGCAGTACTTC.

This clonotype was detected only a few times. This chain uses TRBV7-2 with TRBJ2-3, with 11 bases fitting TRBD1. The CDR3 runs 16 residues. V was pared by 5 bases and J by 4 bases, with 8 bases of the junction left unmatched. Germline loops: CDR1 SGHTA, CDR2 FQGNSA. The CDR3 loop reads CASSTYGQGASDTQYF. In DNA, the CDR3 is TGTGCCAGCAGCACCTACGGACAGGGGGCATCAGATACGCAGTATTTT.

V is TRBV2 and J is TRBJ2-3; possibly TRBD2 for D (7 bases). Germline V gene sequence: CDR1 SNHLY, CDR2 FYNNEI. V lost 8 bases and J 5 bases, leaving 17 bases between the germline ends. This CDR3 is 14 amino acids long. CDR3 region: CASSRGGFQDTQYF. Here the CDR3 DNA reads TGTGCCAGCTCTAGGGGGGGCTTTCAAGATACGCAGTATTTT.

The chain joins TRBV10-3 to TRBJ2-3; 11 bases fit TRBD2. After removal of 5 bases from V and 1 base from J, the junction contained 5 bases not matched to a gene. The CDR3 spans 16 residues. In germline, CDR1 is ENHRY, CDR2 SYGVKD. CDR3 loop: CAISLTSGGRTDTQYF. The CDR3 DNA sequence: TGTGCCATCAGTCTTACTAGCGGGGGACGCACAGATACGCAGTATTTT.

CDR3 amino acids: CAISIQKNTEAFF. CDR3 nucleotides: TGTGCCATCAGTATACAGAAGAACACTGAAGCTTTCTTT. The chain links TRBV10-3 to TRBJ1-1, with no clear D. The CDR3 is 13 residues long. In germline, CDR1 is ENHRY, CDR2 SYGVKD. Between the trimmed V and J ends, which lost 5 bases and 1 base, there was a span of 8 bases.